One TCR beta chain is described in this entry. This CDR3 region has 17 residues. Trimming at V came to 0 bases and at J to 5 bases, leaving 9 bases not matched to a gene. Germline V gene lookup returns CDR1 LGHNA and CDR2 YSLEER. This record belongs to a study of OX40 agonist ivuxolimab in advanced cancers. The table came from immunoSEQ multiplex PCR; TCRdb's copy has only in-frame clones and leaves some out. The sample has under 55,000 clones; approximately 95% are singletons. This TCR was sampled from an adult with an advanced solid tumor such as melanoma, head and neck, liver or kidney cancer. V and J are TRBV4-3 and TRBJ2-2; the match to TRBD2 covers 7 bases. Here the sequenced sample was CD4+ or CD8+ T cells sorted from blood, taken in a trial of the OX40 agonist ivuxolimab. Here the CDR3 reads CASSQERSVGGTGELFF. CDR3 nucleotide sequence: TGCGCCAGCAGCCAAGAAAGAAGTGTGGGAGGGACCGGGGAGCTGTTTTTT.